This T cell receptor beta chain stems from a study of graft-versus-host responses after intestinal transplantation. The wider study: Isolated intestinal, liver-intestinal, or multivisceral transplants were what recipients had. Anti-thymocyte globulin was used for induction in all recipients, who then took tacrolimus and steroids for approximately three years.

This CDR3 has 18 residues. The germline gives CDR1 MNHEY, CDR2 SMNVEV (reference sequence). Trimming left V 0 bases short and J 1 base short, with 16 bases between. Study observations and caveats: Early HvG declines after transplant were associated with peak circulating GvH clone levels.

With regard to this clone: The antigen remains undetermined.

Method: immunoSEQ multiplex PCR; TCRdb's copy keeps in-frame clones and lacks some. The table has some 13,000 clones, about four fifths seen once. This clonotype was obtained from a human patient who received an intestinal transplant, so some T cells may come from the graft donor. The sequencing used PBMCs, collected about 130 days after transplant. The V and J genes are TRBV27 and TRBJ1-5, with D tentatively TRBD1 (5 bases). Here the CDR3 reads CASSLSGRGARSNQPQHF. The CDR3 DNA follows: TGTGCCAGCAGTTTATCGGGACGTGGGGCCAGGAGCAATCAGCCCCAGCATTTT.